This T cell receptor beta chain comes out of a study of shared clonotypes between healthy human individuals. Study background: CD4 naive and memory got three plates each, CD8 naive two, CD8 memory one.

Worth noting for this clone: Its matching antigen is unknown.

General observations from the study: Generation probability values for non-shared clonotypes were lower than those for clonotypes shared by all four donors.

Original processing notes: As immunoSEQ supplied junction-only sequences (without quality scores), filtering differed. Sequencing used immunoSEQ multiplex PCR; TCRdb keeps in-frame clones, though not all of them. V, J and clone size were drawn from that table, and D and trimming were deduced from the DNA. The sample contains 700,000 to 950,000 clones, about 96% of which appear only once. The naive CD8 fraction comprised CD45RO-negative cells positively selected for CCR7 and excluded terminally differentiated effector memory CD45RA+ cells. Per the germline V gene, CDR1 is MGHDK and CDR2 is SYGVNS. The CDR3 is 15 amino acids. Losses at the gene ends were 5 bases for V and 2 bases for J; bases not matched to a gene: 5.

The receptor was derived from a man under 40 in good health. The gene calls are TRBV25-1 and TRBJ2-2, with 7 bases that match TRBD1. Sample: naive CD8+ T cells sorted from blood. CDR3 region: CASSLGTANTGELFF. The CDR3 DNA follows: TGTGCCAGCAGTTTAGGGACAGCCAACACCGGGGAGCTGTTTTTT.